This TCR beta chain was identified in a study of blood T cell repertoires in COVID-19. As for the study in general: The United States, Italy and Spain supplied acute and convalescent COVID-19 samples.

The J segment lost 2 bases and the V segment lost 2 bases, leaving 6 bases of the junction unmatched. CDR1 and CDR2 from the germline V gene are SNHLY and FYNNEI. This CDR3 has 15 residues. The assay was immunoSEQ multiplex PCR, and TCRdb's table has in-frame clones only and misses some. The profile shows tens of thousands of clones, roughly 87% of them singletons. Input material: peripheral blood. This TCR was sampled from a human donor with active COVID-19. The donor label of this sample is uncertain. The chain has TRBV2 and TRBJ2-7, with 7 bases identical to TRBD1. In nucleotides, the CDR3 is TGTGCCAGCAGTGAAAGAGGGACAGACCCCTACGAGCAGTACTTC. Translated: CASSERGTDPYEQYF.